These 17 T cell receptor beta chains were all obtained from the same sample, sequenced in a study of T cell responses to AZD1222 COVID-19 vaccine. Clones were read by immunoSEQ multiplex PCR, and TCRdb kept only the in-frame ones, dropping some. The sample records about 84,000 clones, about 85% being singletons. Sequences were derived from peripheral blood, sampled on day 0 of AZD1222 vaccination. The receptors here all came from an adult in good health.

The chain employs TRBV19 and TRBJ1-6; 8 nucleotides match TRBD1. Germline loops: CDR1 LNHDA, CDR2 SQIVND (reference sequence). V was clipped by 4 bases and J by 12 bases; unmatched bases: 5. This CDR3 is 13 amino acids long. The CDR3 nucleotides read TGTGCCAGTAGTACCCCGACAGGGGTACCCCTCCACTTT. Protein product: CASSTPTGVPLHF.

This clone was recorded once. The V call is TRBV5-6, the J call TRBJ2-6; D call uncertain. The CDR3 length is 15 residues. V dropped 0 bases and J dropped 1 base, with 5 bases sitting between them. Germline V gives CDR1 SGHDT, CDR2 YYEEEE. As DNA, the CDR3 is TGTGCCAGCAGCTTGGGGTTGTCTGGGGCCAACGTCCTGACTTTC. It codes for CASSLGLSGANVLTF.

The chain couples TRBV18 to TRBJ2-3; D remains unclear. Per germline, CDR1 KGHSH and CDR2 LQKENI. The CDR3 sequence is 13 residues long. The V gene lost 6 bases and the J gene lost 2 bases, with 9 bases spanning the gap. Here the CDR3 DNA reads TGTGCCAGCTCTCCGAACCCCACAGATACGCAGTATTTT. It encodes CASSPNPTDTQYF.

This clone came up once. J is TRBJ1-1 and V is TRBV18, with D unclear. Germline CDR1 is KGHSH and CDR2 is LQKENI. V lost 3 bases and J 0 bases, leaving 14 bases between the germline ends. The CDR3 spans 16 residues. The chain's CDR3 is CASSPFDPQMNTEAFF. The DNA for the CDR3 is TGTGCCAGCTCACCTTTTGACCCGCAGATGAACACTGAAGCTTTCTTT.

The chain has TRBV7-2 and TRBJ1-6; unclear D gene. Germline lookup yields CDR1 SGHTA and CDR2 FQGNSA. With 5 bases removed from V and 5 bases from J, the gap between germline ends came to 16 bases. This CDR3 has 16 residues. This chain's CDR3 is CASSPLRDINNSPLHF. The CDR3 DNA sequence: TGTGCCAGCAGCCCACTGCGAGACATTAATAATTCACCCCTCCACTTT.

The chain combines TRBV9 with TRBJ1-2, with a tentative D call TRBD1 (6 bases). Germline CDR1 SGDLS, CDR2 YYNGEE. V lost 4 bases and J lost 5, with 21 bases in between. There are 16 residues in the CDR3. CDR3 bases: TGTGCCAGCAGCCAAACGACAGGCCCGTCCTCTTATGGCTACACCTTC. Translating gives CASSQTTGPSSYGYTF.

This chain links TRBV9 with TRBJ2-7; D unclear. The CDR3 runs to 14 residues. The ends were cut back, 4 bases at V and 2 bases at J, with 13 bases in the middle. Germline-derived CDR1 and CDR2 are SGDLS and YYNGEE. CDR3 loop: CASSQAPDPYEQYF. The CDR3 nucleotides read TGTGCCAGCAGCCAGGCCCCGGACCCCTACGAGCAGTACTTC.

This clone was seen only once. V gene TRBV30 combines with J gene TRBJ1-4; no firm D call. The CDR3 runs to 12 residues. CDR1 GTSNPN and CDR2 SVGIG come from the germline V gene (reference sequence). Between the trimmed V and J ends, which lost 2 bases and 5 bases, there was a span of 6 bases. CDR3 DNA sequence: TGTGCCTGGAGTTTCCTCAATGAAAAACTGTTTTTT. This gives the protein CAWSFLNEKLFF.

V is TRBV19 and J is TRBJ2-3; perhaps D is TRBD1 or TRBD2 (5 bases each). Germline assignment: CDR1 LNHDA and CDR2 SQIVND (reference sequence). The CDR3 is 13 amino acids. V dropped 5 bases and J dropped 8 bases, with 14 bases sitting between them. CDR3 coding DNA: TGTGCCAGTAGTGAGGGGCCATCAGGTACGCAGTATTTT. It specifies CASSEGPSGTQYF.

The CDR3 loop is CASSPRQGRTPGGEQFF. The CDR3 DNA follows: TGTGCCAGCAGCCCAAGACAGGGTCGGACGCCCGGTGGCGAGCAGTTCTTC. V usage is TRBV13 and J usage is TRBJ2-1, with TRBD1 matching over 7 bases. The CDR3 sequence is 17 residues long. Looked up from germline, CDR1 is PRHDT and CDR2 is FYEKMQ (reference sequence). J gave up 10 bases and V 5 bases, and 20 bases lay outside the gene matches.

The genes are TRBV6-5 and TRBJ2-1; D may correspond to TRBD1 or TRBD2 (5 bases each). V was cut by 7 bases and J by 5 bases, with 15 bases left in between. The V gene's germline CDR1 is MNHEY and CDR2 SVGAGI. The CDR3 is made up of 14 amino acids. Here the CDR3 reads CASTRPGTHNEQFF. CDR3 DNA: TGTGCCAGCACTCGACCCGGGACCCACAATGAGCAGTTCTTC.

The chain couples TRBV30 to TRBJ2-1, with 8 bases fitting TRBD2. Germline CDR1 is GTSNPN and CDR2 is SVGIG (reference sequence). CDR3 length equals 13 residues. V lost 5 bases and J lost 4; bases outside the gene matches: 4. CDR3 sequence (DNA): TGTGCCTGGGGACTAGCAGCATACAATGAGCAGTTCTTC. Amino acid sequence: CAWGLAAYNEQFF.

This clone is a singleton in its sample. The chain carries TRBV5-6 and TRBJ2-6; no clear D gene. The germline gives CDR1 SGHDT, CDR2 YYEEEE. The CDR3 runs to 15 residues. V was shortened by 3 bases and J by 0 bases, with 7 bases between the two germline ends. In nucleotides, the CDR3 is TGTGCCAGCAGCTACCGGCCCTCTGGGGCCAACGTCCTGACTTTC. Protein product: CASSYRPSGANVLTF.

The genes are TRBV5-4 and TRBJ2-1; D is possibly TRBD2 (6 bases). Deletions cut 2 bases from V and 8 bases from J, with 17 bases between. Germline V gives CDR1 SGHNT, CDR2 YYREEE (reference sequence). The CDR3 spans 15 residues. CDR3 DNA: TGTGCCAGCAGCTTCCCCGGGGGAAGTGGCGATGAGCAGTTCTTC. Translation gives CASSFPGGSGDEQFF.

This chain connects TRBV27 to TRBJ2-1, with 8 bases fitting TRBD2. Per the germline V gene, CDR1 is MNHEY and CDR2 is SMNVEV (reference sequence). The CDR3 sequence is 14 residues long. J was trimmed by 7 bases and V by 6 bases; bases with no gene match: 8. CDR3: CASRPAGVVNEQFF. The CDR3 nucleotides read TGTGCCAGCAGACCAGCGGGAGTCGTAAATGAGCAGTTCTTC.

CDR3 protein: CAISESTEETQYF. CDR3 sequence (DNA): TGTGCCATCAGTGAGTCAACAGAAGAGACCCAGTACTTC. The chain joins TRBV10-3 to TRBJ2-5, with D uncertain. Germline V gives CDR1 ENHRY, CDR2 SYGVKD. V shed 0 bases and J shed 3 bases, with 5 bases lying between them. The CDR3 spans 13 residues.

The chain uses TRBV5-5 and TRBJ1-2; no reliable D call. Germline loops: CDR1 SGHKS, CDR2 YYEKEE (reference sequence). The CDR3 length is 19 residues. Trimming left V 2 bases short and J 6 bases short, with 29 bases between. The CDR3 nucleotides are TGTGCCAGCAGCTTACTTTCCACCACTTCCGGGATTCTCGGGGATGGCTACACCTTC. This gives the protein CASSLLSTTSGILGDGYTF.